This T cell receptor (beta chain) was obtained from a study of blood T cell repertoires in COVID-19. J was trimmed by 8 bases and V by 4 bases; bases with no gene match: 5. This CDR3 is 12 amino acids long. The germline gives CDR1 SGHRS, CDR2 YFSETQ. Two negative PCRs, clearance, or symptom resolution had been documented for recovered Cohort 3 donors. The protocol was immunoSEQ multiplex PCR, while the TCRdb copy is restricted to in-frame clones and leaves out a portion. Among just over 350,000 clones, about 88% were seen once, and the ten largest hold just under 3%. Sequencing was done on a sample of PBMCs or T cells enriched from blood (not recorded which). This chain uses TRBV5-1 with TRBJ1-2; 7 bases fit TRBD1. The source of this sequence is a young woman who had recovered from COVID-19. The CDR3, as DNA: TGCGCCAGCAGCCCCGGGACAGACGGCTACACCTTC. This encodes CASSPGTDGYTF.